This T cell receptor beta chain was recorded in a study of control samples from healthy donors and cancer patients. This clone was observed a single time. Generated by immunoSEQ multiplex PCR, the TCRdb table keeps only in-frame clones and is missing some. The profile shows 230,000 or so clones, around 94% of them singletons. V was clipped by 1 base and J by 8 bases, with 14 bases between them. The germline V gene has CDR1 SGHVS and CDR2 FQNEAQ. This CDR3 is built from 14 residues. This chain connects TRBV7-8 to TRBJ1-2; D is ambiguous. Material for sequencing was blood. The receptor was isolated from a man in his forties or fifties in good health. In nucleotides, the CDR3 is TGTGCCAGCAGCTTAGAGGGTGGGGTTTTGGGCTACACCTTC. It specifies CASSLEGGVLGYTF.